This TCR beta chain is from a study of neoadjuvant anti-PD-1 for oral cavity cancer listed by TCRdb under 2021. Looking at the study overall: Before undergoing curative-intent surgical resection, most patients got three to four biweekly nivolumab doses at 3 mg/kg. A fourth nivolumab dose was given around day 43 to patients without progression, and definitive surgical resection was performed in those patients on days 50-56. Under RECIST 1.1, patients with complete response, partial response or stable disease were classed as responders, and patients with progression were classed as non-responders. The parent correlative cohort had roughly 12 patients and a response rate of 30% to 35%. The research as a whole found: TCR analyses included only a few patients per response group, and the authors called for larger cohorts for validation. After neoadjuvant nivolumab, non-responders showed significantly higher T cell clonality (Gini index) in PBMCs than responders did. Higher pretreatment blood Treg/Th17 ratios correlated with higher pretreatment blood TCRbeta clonality and lower post-treatment tumor TCRbeta clonality.

PBMC libraries used mostly roughly 480 ng of input genomic DNA for deep sequencing, with six replicates per sample. Following the manufacturer's instructions, the team built TCRbeta libraries using the immunoSEQ hsTCRbeta kit. Sequencing of the completed libraries took place using an Illumina NovaSeq 6000 S4 flow cell after they had been pooled to about 3.2 nM. As for the authors' bioinformatics: The immunoSEQ Analyzer was used for raw data preprocessing and quality control. The analysis was limited to productive rearrangements, and each clonotype was defined by a unique CDR3 amino acid sequence. Repertoire clonality was estimated as the Gini-Simpson index, computed with the R package tcR. Student's t test was used to compare Gini indices, while Pearson correlation assessed associations with tumor size change. Sourced from immuneACCESS, this table was stored by TCRdb with only in-frame sequences that have V and J called. A share of the clones is absent; for the studies checked, an unresolved V gene accounts for under half, and the remainder has no known explanation. V and J calls and clone size are those listed in that table; D and trimming were worked out from the DNA. The sample yields fewer than 90,000 clones; about four fifths were counted once. 3% to 3.5% of the sample goes to the ten largest clones.

As to this clone: Its antigen specificity is not known. The sample holds no much larger clone one base away, and base qualities are not on file.

CDR3 length: 15 amino acids, cysteine to phenylalanine. This entry keeps only the CDR3 DNA: 45 bases, framed from base 1. The germline V gene specifies SGHTA as CDR1 and FQGTGA as CDR2. The germline V end is reduced by 5 bases and the J end by 2 bases; junction bases left unmatched: 6. The time point label of this sample denotes: before neoadjuvant nivolumab. Patients had been newly diagnosed with stage II-IVA oral cavity squamous cell carcinoma, and no prior systemic or radiation treatment had been given to the patients. The cohort was made up of patients with locally advanced, HPV-negative oral cavity squamous cell carcinoma. Peripheral blood mononuclear cells were analyzed directly and were not maintained or expanded in culture. Samples were obtained from a longitudinal correlative study of a single-arm phase II trial of neoadjuvant nivolumab in oral cavity squamous cell carcinoma. Subject-matched pre- and post-treatment PBMCs and tumors from three responders and three non-responders underwent genomic DNA-based TCRbeta sequencing. Peripheral blood mononuclear cells were collected before nivolumab treatment and were collected again after treatment, at the time of surgery. The Maxwell RSC DNA from Cells kit was used to isolate genomic DNA from PBMCs.

Sequencing used PBMCs, obtained before nivolumab (anti-PD-1) treatment. Recombination linked TRBV7-3 to TRBJ2-7, and 10 junction bases match TRBD1. This TCR derives from a person between 40 and 79 years old with oral cavity squamous cell carcinoma. The sequence in DNA is TGTGCCAGCAGCCTAGAGGGACAGGGGCCCTACGAGCAGTACTTC. The encoded protein is CASSLEGQGPYEQYF.